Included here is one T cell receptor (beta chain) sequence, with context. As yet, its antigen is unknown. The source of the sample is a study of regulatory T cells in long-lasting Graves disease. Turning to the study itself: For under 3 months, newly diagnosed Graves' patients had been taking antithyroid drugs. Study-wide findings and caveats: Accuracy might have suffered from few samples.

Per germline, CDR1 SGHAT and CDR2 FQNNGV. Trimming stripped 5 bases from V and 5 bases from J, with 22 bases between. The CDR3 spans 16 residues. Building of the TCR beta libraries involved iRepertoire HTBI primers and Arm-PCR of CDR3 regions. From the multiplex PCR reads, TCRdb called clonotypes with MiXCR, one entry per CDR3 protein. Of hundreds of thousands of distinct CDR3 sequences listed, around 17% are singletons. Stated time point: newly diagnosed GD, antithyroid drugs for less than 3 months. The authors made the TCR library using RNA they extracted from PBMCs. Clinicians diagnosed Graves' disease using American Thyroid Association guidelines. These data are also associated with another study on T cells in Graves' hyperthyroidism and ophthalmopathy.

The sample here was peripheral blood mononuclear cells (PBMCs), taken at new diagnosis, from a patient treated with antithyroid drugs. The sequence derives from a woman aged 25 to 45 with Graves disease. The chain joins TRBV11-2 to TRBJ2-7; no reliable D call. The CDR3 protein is CASSPVGPAVLHEQYF. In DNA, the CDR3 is TGTGCCAGCAGCCCAGTCGGGCCGGCGGTCCTTCACGAGCAGTACTTC.